These 10 T cell receptor beta chains originate from one sample sequenced in a study of T cell responses to AZD1222 COVID-19 vaccine (TCRdb year 2021). The time point label corresponds to: baseline before first vaccination. According to the study, the label for this sample's treatment or condition signals: meningococcal conjugate vaccine given as trial control. Libraries were made using the immunoSEQ multiplex PCR assay. TCRdb mirrors the immuneACCESS table, restricted to in-frame sequences. Some clones are absent from its copies; in checked studies, under half trace to an unresolved V gene, and the reason for the others is unknown. The sample includes 120,000 to 150,000 clones, with approximately 95% observed a single time. The ten top clones hold over 0.9% of the sample. The specimen comprised peripheral blood, sampled on day 0 of MenACWY control vaccination. The source of these receptors is an adult in good health.

The chain carries TRBV14 and TRBJ1-1; D is perhaps TRBD1 (5 bases). Trimming stripped 6 bases from V and 1 base from J, with 9 bases between. The germline V gene encodes CDR1 SGHDN and CDR2 FVKESK. CDR3 length: 13 amino acids. In nucleotides, the CDR3 is TGTGCCAGCAGGGATACAGGGAACACTGAAGCTTTCTTT. It translates to CASRDTGNTEAFF. Based on the CDR3 plus reference TRBV14 and TRBJ1-1, the full variable domain is EAGVTQFPSHSVIEKGQTVTLRCDPISGHDNLYWYRRVMGKEIKFLLHFVKESKQDESGMPNNRFLAERTGGTYSTLKVQPAELEDSGVYFCASRDTGNTEAFFGQGTRLTVV.

J is TRBJ2-1 and V is TRBV28; 7 positions match TRBD2. Unmatched junction bases numbered 8, after V lost 5 bases and J lost 7 bases. Germline values: CDR1 MDHEN, CDR2 SYDVKM. The CDR3 totals 14 residues. The CDR3 loop is CASSETGGSNEQFF. The CDR3 nucleotides are TGTGCCAGCAGTGAAACGGGAGGATCGAATGAGCAGTTCTTC. The full variable domain, its missing parts supplied by reference TRBV28 and TRBJ2-1, is DVKVTQSSRYLVKRTGEKVFLECVQDMDHENMFWYRQDPGLGLRLIYFSYDVKMKEKGDIPEGYSVSREKKERFSLILESASTNQTSMYLCASSETGGSNEQFFGPGTRLTVL.

This chain uses TRBV29-1 with TRBJ2-3, with a possible D match to TRBD2 (6 bases). CDR1 and CDR2 (germline): SQVTM, ANQGSEA. CDR3 length equals 14 residues. Trimming took 1 base from V and 3 from J, leaving 11 bases between them. In DNA, the CDR3 is TGCAGCGTTGAAGGGGGGGTCAGAACAGATACGCAGTATTTT. As protein: CSVEGGVRTDTQYF.

The chain employs TRBV11-2 and TRBJ2-1; D may match TRBD1 or TRBD2 (5 bases each). Trimming shortened V by 3 bases and J by 4 bases, and 10 bases separated the two germline ends. CDR1 and CDR2 (germline): SGHAT, FQNNGV. There are 14 residues in the CDR3. The CDR3: CASSLRGVYNEQFF. Here the CDR3 DNA reads TGTGCCAGCAGCTTGAGAGGGGTATACAATGAGCAGTTCTTC.

The chain is built from TRBV2 and TRBJ2-3; 9 bases fit TRBD1. Trimming removed 6 bases from V and 2 bases from J; junction bases left unmatched: 3. Germline CDR1 reads SNHLY; CDR2 reads FYNNEI. CDR3 length: 14 amino acids. The chain's CDR3 is CASRGDRDTDTQYF. CDR3 coding DNA: TGTGCCAGCAGGGGGGACAGGGACACAGATACGCAGTATTTT.

V and J are TRBV7-9 and TRBJ1-5, with D perhaps matching TRBD1 (6 bases). Germline loops: CDR1 SEHNR, CDR2 FQNEAQ (reference sequence). This CDR3 comprises 14 residues. Trimming removed 3 bases from V and 1 base from J, with 7 bases in between. The CDR3 DNA reads as TGTGCCAGCAGCTTCGGACAGAGCAATCAGCCCCAGCATTTT. Translating it yields CASSFGQSNQPQHF.

The chain couples TRBV7-8 to TRBJ2-2; D is possibly TRBD2 (6 bases). The V end lost 3 bases, the J end lost 0 bases, and 8 bases lay between the germline ends. This CDR3 has 15 residues. Germline V gene sequence: CDR1 SGHVS, CDR2 FQNEAQ. CDR3 loop: CASSFGGSNTGELFF. In DNA form, the CDR3 reads TGTGCCAGCAGCTTCGGGGGATCGAACACCGGGGAGCTGTTTTTT.

CDR3 in amino acids: CASSFFASTDLRITEAFF. The CDR3, as DNA: TGCGCCAGCAGCTTCTTCGCATCGACAGACCTGAGGATCACTGAAGCTTTCTTT. The rearrangement links TRBV5-1 to TRBJ1-1; D possibly corresponds to TRBD1 (5 bases). Trimming shortened V by 2 bases and J by 4 bases, and 24 bases separated the two germline ends. CDR3 size: 18 residues. The germline V gene encodes CDR1 SGHRS and CDR2 YFSETQ.

The J gene is TRBJ1-5, the V gene TRBV6-6, with 8 bases that match TRBD1. The V segment lost 5 bases and the J segment 7 bases; nucleotides outside the gene matches: 7. CDR3 length equals 14 residues. Germline assignment: CDR1 MNHNY and CDR2 SVGAGI (reference sequence). The DNA for the CDR3 is TGTGCCAGCAGTCTGGACAGGGTAGAACAGCCCCAGCATTTT. It yields the protein CASSLDRVEQPQHF.

V is TRBV19 and J is TRBJ1-2; the D is unclear. Trimming shortened V by 5 bases and J by 2 bases, and 15 bases separated the two germline ends. CDR3 length: 15 amino acids. Germline loops: CDR1 LNHDA, CDR2 SQIVND (reference sequence). In DNA form, the CDR3 reads TGTGCCAGTAGTCGACGGTCCACGGGGAACTATGGCTACACCTTC. This encodes CASSRRSTGNYGYTF.